These 26 T cell receptor beta chains came from one sample sequenced in a study of shared clonotypes between healthy human individuals. Positive CCR7 selection of CD45RO-negative cells yielded the naive CD8 cells, and terminally differentiated effector memory CD45RA+ cells were excluded. Here immunoSEQ multiplex PCR was the method, and the copy in TCRdb shows in-frame clones only, minus some. The sample records approximately 810,000 clones, 92% being singletons. The sequenced sample consisted of naive CD8+ T cells sorted from blood. The receptor source for this set is a man aged 25-45 years in good health.

The chain recombines TRBV14 with TRBJ2-1; D is ambiguous. V was shortened by 0 bases and J by 6 bases, with 12 bases between the two germline ends. The CDR3 is 15 amino acids. CDR1 and CDR2 (germline): SGHDN, FVKESK. CDR3: CASSQDLARSNEQFF. The CDR3 nucleotides read TGTGCCAGCAGCCAAGATCTCGCTAGATCCAATGAGCAGTTCTTC.

This chain uses TRBV7-8 with TRBJ2-3; D is perhaps TRBD2 (6 bases). Germline V lookup: CDR1 SGHVS, CDR2 FQNEAQ. The CDR3 length is 17 residues. V was pared by 2 bases and J by 2 bases, with 17 bases between. The CDR3 loop reads CASSLPPAGPLTDTQYF. DNA for the CDR3: TGTGCCAGCAGCTTACCGCCTGCGGGACCTCTCACAGATACGCAGTATTTT.

This chain joins TRBV29-1 and TRBJ2-3; 9 bases are shared with TRBD1. With V trimmed by 1 base and J by 14 bases, 10 bases remained unmatched. Germline V gene sequence: CDR1 SQVTM, CDR2 ANQGSEA. CDR3 length: 13 amino acids. The CDR3 nucleotides read TGCAGCGTTGAAGTTACCGGACAGGGGATGAGGTATTTT. Its protein product is CSVEVTGQGMRYF.

The V and J genes are TRBV4-2 and TRBJ2-7; TRBD2 matches 8 bases. This CDR3 is 14 amino acids long. Germline V lookup: CDR1 LGHNA, CDR2 YNFKEQ. V trimming: 4 bases; J trimming: 2 bases; junction bases outside the gene matches: 4. Here the CDR3 DNA reads TGTGCCAGCAGCCCCCGGCGGGGGGCCTACGAGCAGTACTTC. It yields the protein CASSPRRGAYEQYF.

The rearrangement joins TRBV5-6 to TRBJ1-4, with 10 positions matching TRBD1. J was trimmed by 8 bases and V by 4 bases; bases with no gene match: 5. The CDR3 extends over 14 amino acids. From germline, CDR1 is SGHDT and CDR2 YYEEEE. The CDR3 here is CASSLGQGTEKLFF. The CDR3 coding sequence is TGTGCCAGCAGCCTGGGACAGGGGACCGAAAAACTGTTTTTT.

The CDR3 loop reads CASSVFSYEQYF. The DNA of the CDR3 is TGTGCCAGCAGCGTTTTTTCCTACGAGCAGTACTTC. This chain joins TRBV7-2 and TRBJ2-7; D remains ambiguous. The V end was cut by 5 bases, the J end by 1 base, with 6 bases between. CDR3 length: 12 residues. Germline-derived CDR1 and CDR2 are SGHTA and FQGNSA.

The chain is built from TRBV7-9 and TRBJ2-7; 7 bases are shared with TRBD2. Trimming removed 10 bases from V and 3 bases from J; junction bases left unmatched: 12. Per germline, CDR1 SEHNR and CDR2 FQNEAQ (reference sequence). There are 14 residues in the CDR3. CDR3 coding DNA: TGTGCCACCGATAGTCTCTCGGGGGGCTACGAGCAGTACTTC. Its translation is CATDSLSGGYEQYF.

This clone was seen only once. The chain combines TRBV5-4 with TRBJ2-2, with D perhaps TRBD1 (5 bases). Germline CDR1 SGHNT, CDR2 YYREEE (reference sequence). This CDR3 has 17 amino acids. V gave up 7 bases and J gave up 1 base, with 20 bases separating them. The CDR3 DNA follows: TGTGCCAGCGGAGATTGGGCCGAGACAGTGAACACCGGGGAGCTGTTTTTT. Translation gives CASGDWAETVNTGELFF.

The rearrangement uses TRBV4-3 and TRBJ2-1, with 10 bases matching TRBD1. The V gene's germline CDR1 is LGHNA and CDR2 YSLEER. This CDR3 comprises 15 residues. V shed 4 bases, J shed 10 bases, and the junction held 10 bases outside the gene matches. CDR3 sequence (DNA): TGCGCCAGCAGCCTTGACAGGGGGCTCGTCAAGGAGCAGTTCTTC. Translation: CASSLDRGLVKEQFF.

The rearrangement uses TRBV10-3 and TRBJ2-2, with D hard to call. Germline CDR1 ENHRY, CDR2 SYGVKD. The ends were cut back, 0 bases at V and 4 bases at J, with 6 bases in the middle. The CDR3 is made up of 14 amino acids. This chain's CDR3 is CAISESGSTGELFF. For the CDR3, the DNA is TGTGCCATCAGTGAGTCAGGGTCCACCGGGGAGCTGTTTTTT.

This chain links TRBV19 with TRBJ2-1, with 7 positions matching TRBD2. This CDR3 region has 14 residues. J lost 4 bases, V lost 2 bases, and 2 bases had no gene match. The V gene's germline CDR1 is LNHDA and CDR2 SQIVND (reference sequence). The CDR3 loop is CASSITGGYNEQFF. The CDR3 bases are TGTGCCAGTAGTATAACGGGAGGTTACAATGAGCAGTTCTTC. Based on the CDR3 plus reference TRBV19 and TRBJ2-1, the full variable domain is DGGITQSPKYLFRKEGQNVTLSCEQNLNHDAMYWYRQDPGQGLRLIYYSQIVNDFQKGDIAEGYSVSREKKESFPLTVTSAQKNPTAFYLCASSITGGYNEQFFGPGTRLTVL.

With regard to this clone: The sample has other DNA sequences that encode this CDR3 too. The chain carries TRBV7-8 and TRBJ2-3, with D hard to call. Germline V lookup: CDR1 SGHVS, CDR2 FQNEAQ. This CDR3 contains 12 residues. V dropped 8 bases and J dropped 0 bases, with 6 bases sitting between them. CDR3 region: CASSLSTDTQYF. As DNA, the CDR3 is TGTGCCAGCTCCCTAAGCACAGATACGCAGTATTTT.

About this clone itself: At one end, the junction sequence differs from germline, possibly due to a read error. This chain's CDR3 is CASSQDWTSGSTDTQYF. The CDR3 DNA sequence: TGCGCCAGCAGCCAAGACTGGACTAGCGGGAGCACAGACACGCAGTATTTT. This chain joins TRBV4-3 and TRBJ2-3, with TRBD2 identical over 13 bases. This CDR3 spans 17 amino acids. Germline-derived CDR1 and CDR2 are LGHNA and YSLEER.

This clone appeared a single time. The rearrangement joins TRBV28 to TRBJ1-3; D is unresolved. V was cut by 6 bases and J by 0 bases, with 12 bases left in between. Germline CDR1 reads MDHEN; CDR2 reads SYDVKM. This CDR3 region has 15 residues. This chain's CDR3 is CASRAQPSSGNTIYF. The DNA for the CDR3 is TGTGCCAGCAGGGCACAGCCCAGCTCTGGAAACACCATATATTTT.

The V call is TRBV27, the J call TRBJ2-2; TRBD2 might be the D (6 bases). In germline, CDR1 is MNHEY, CDR2 SMNVEV (reference sequence). Deletions cut 2 bases from V and 3 bases from J, with 16 bases between. This CDR3 is 17 amino acids long. The DNA of the CDR3 is TGTGCCAGCAGTTTAGGCCCTGCGGGACTGCACACCGGGGAGCTGTTTTTT. Its translation is CASSLGPAGLHTGELFF.

The chain combines TRBV14 with TRBJ2-7; 9 bases match TRBD1. CDR3 length equals 13 residues. Germline CDR1 SGHDN, CDR2 FVKESK. V shed 4 bases and J 7 bases; nucleotides not matched to a gene: 5. CDR3: CASSLWTGDEQYF. The CDR3 DNA reads as TGTGCCAGCAGCCTCTGGACAGGGGATGAGCAGTACTTC.

The DNA for the CDR3 is TGTGCTAGTGGTTCCGGACAGGGGGCGAGCACAGATACGCAGTATTTT. Translating gives CASGSGQGASTDTQYF. This sequence joins TRBV12-5 and TRBJ2-3, with 11 bases that match TRBD1. The CDR3 loop spans 16 amino acids. Germline assignment: CDR1 LGHNT and CDR2 FRNRAP. Germline trimming cut 4 bases from V and 0 bases from J; bases unmatched to any gene: 3.

The chain uses TRBV28 and TRBJ2-1; D may be TRBD2 (6 bases). Germline-derived CDR1 and CDR2 are MDHEN and SYDVKM. The CDR3 is 13 amino acids. V was clipped by 3 bases and J by 6 bases, with 9 bases between them. CDR3 in amino acids: CASSLEGPNEQFF. CDR3 in DNA: TGTGCCAGCAGTTTGGAGGGCCCCAATGAGCAGTTCTTC.

The V gene is TRBV6-1, the J gene TRBJ2-1; D may be TRBD2 (6 bases). Trimming took 3 bases from V and 7 from J, leaving 13 bases between them. CDR1 and CDR2 (germline): MNHNS, SASEGT. CDR3 size: 14 residues. As DNA, the CDR3 is TGTGCCAGCAGTGACTGGGGGAGGAGGAATGAGCAGTTCTTC. Translated: CASSDWGRRNEQFF.

Note on this clone: At the DNA level, this CDR3 is encoded by other sequences in the same sample as well. The chain links TRBV19 to TRBJ2-1, with a possible D match to TRBD2 (6 bases). V was trimmed by 3 bases and J by 9 bases, leaving 6 bases between them. The germline V gene encodes CDR1 LNHDA and CDR2 SQIVND (reference sequence). The length of the CDR3 is 11 residues. The CDR3 here is CASSMGGEQFF. CDR3 DNA: TGTGCCAGTAGTATGGGGGGTGAGCAGTTCTTC.

This chain joins TRBV19 and TRBJ2-7; possible D gene TRBD2, 5 bases. This CDR3 contains 15 residues. The V and J ends lost 2 bases and 2 bases respectively, with 13 bases between them. Germline CDR1 reads LNHDA; CDR2 reads SQIVND (reference sequence). CDR3 coding DNA: TGTGCCAGTAGTATAAATATTGGACTTGCCTACGAGCAGTACTTC. Residues: CASSINIGLAYEQYF.

The chain recombines TRBV2 with TRBJ2-4, with 8 bases identical to TRBD2. Germline assignment: CDR1 SNHLY and CDR2 FYNNEI. Trimming at V came to 4 bases and at J to 12 bases, leaving 11 bases not matched to a gene. The CDR3 is made up of 14 amino acids. CDR3 bases: TGTGCCAGCAGTGCGGGGGGGCCGCAAGGAGGTCAGTACTTC. It translates to CASSAGGPQGGQYF.

The rearrangement links TRBV19 to TRBJ2-1; D is uncertain. Germline values: CDR1 LNHDA, CDR2 SQIVND (reference sequence). Between the trimmed V and J ends, which lost 5 bases and 0 bases, there was a span of 11 bases. This CDR3 contains 15 residues. In DNA form, the CDR3 reads TGTGCCAGTAGTCCCAGCGTCCGCTCCTACAATGAGCAGTTCTTC. It is translated as CASSPSVRSYNEQFF.

The chain employs TRBV11-2 and TRBJ1-2; a weak D match, TRBD1 (5 bases). Germline-derived CDR1 and CDR2 are SGHAT and FQNNGV. V was trimmed by 2 bases and J by 3 bases, leaving 13 bases between them. The CDR3 runs 15 residues. In DNA form, the CDR3 reads TGTGCCAGCAGCTTAATCTCGACAGTTGACTATGGCTACACCTTC. Amino acid sequence: CASSLISTVDYGYTF. The whole variable domain, remainder taken from reference TRBV11-2 and TRBJ1-2, is EAGVAQSPRYKIIEKRQSVAFWCNPISGHATLYWYQQILGQGPKLLIQFQNNGVVDDSQLPKDRFSAERLKGVDSTLKIQPAKLEDSAVYLCASSLISTVDYGYTFGSGTRLTVV.

This clone was counted once. The genes are TRBV5-8 and TRBJ1-4, with D possibly matching TRBD1 (5 bases). This CDR3 contains 14 residues. V shed 1 base and J shed 6 bases, with 10 bases lying between them. Germline CDR1 reads SGHTS; CDR2 reads YDEGEE. CDR3: CASSLTGLHEKLFF. The CDR3 DNA follows: TGTGCCAGCAGCTTGACAGGCCTTCATGAAAAACTGTTTTTT.

The V and J genes are TRBV30 and TRBJ2-5; TRBD2 matches at 13 bases. The germline V gene encodes CDR1 GTSNPN and CDR2 SVGIG (reference sequence). The ends lost 1 base at V and 4 bases at J; junction bases unmatched: 12. The CDR3 spans 18 residues. The CDR3 region is CAWSAVSTSGRWGETQYF. CDR3 bases: TGTGCCTGGAGTGCCGTTTCGACTAGCGGGAGGTGGGGAGAGACCCAGTACTTC.